This T cell receptor beta chain was identified during a study of monozygotic twins with inflammatory bowel disease. Points from the study as a whole: Repertoire similarity did not differ between concordant and discordant twins, perhaps due to limited power.

Blood, roughly 2.7 ml, was drawn per donor. About this clonotype itself: Its antigen remains unknown.

TCRdb reprocessed the 5' RACE reads and keeps a single row for each CDR3 protein, giving no DNA. Listed are some 450,000 distinct CDR3 sequences; about 2.6% falls within the top ten. The CDR3 sequence is 19 residues long. CDR1 and CDR2 (germline): LNHDA, SQIVND (reference sequence). This TCR was recovered from a human donor with ulcerative colitis or Crohn's disease, or a healthy co-twin of an affected twin (not recorded which). V gene TRBV19 combines with J gene TRBJ1-5. The sequencing sample was made of blood. The CDR3 region is CASSSRREASGRSNQPQHF. Variable domain in full (rest from reference TRBV19 and TRBJ1-5): DGGITQSPKYLFRKEGQNVTLSCEQNLNHDAMYWYRQDPGQGLRLIYYSQIVNDFQKGDIAEGYSVSREKKESFPLTVTSAQKNPTAFYLCASSSRREASGRSNQPQHFGDGTRLSIL.